This T cell receptor beta chain was sequenced in a study of response to subunit inactivated influenza vaccine. This clonotype occurred a few times. Antigen: not known. This CDR3 is built from 15 residues. Per germline, CDR1 LGHNA and CDR2 YNFKEQ. Deletions cut 0 bases from V and 0 bases from J, with 9 bases between. Whole-study findings and limits: After each seasonal influenza vaccination, few new T cells are recruited, the authors suggested.

TCRdb analysed the RT-PCR reads with MiXCR anew, one entry per CDR3 protein. The sample lists hundreds of thousands of distinct CDR3 sequences, under 15% occurring once. The receptor was isolated from a man aged 50 to 59 who received an inactivated influenza vaccine. The V gene is TRBV4-2, the J gene TRBJ2-7; D may be TRBD2 (5 bases). The sequenced sample was PBMCs from blood, obtained roughly 46 days after vaccination. As DNA, the CDR3 is TGTGCCAGCAGCCAAGAGGAGGTGGTCTCCTACGAGCAGTACTTC. This gives the protein CASSQEEVVSYEQYF.